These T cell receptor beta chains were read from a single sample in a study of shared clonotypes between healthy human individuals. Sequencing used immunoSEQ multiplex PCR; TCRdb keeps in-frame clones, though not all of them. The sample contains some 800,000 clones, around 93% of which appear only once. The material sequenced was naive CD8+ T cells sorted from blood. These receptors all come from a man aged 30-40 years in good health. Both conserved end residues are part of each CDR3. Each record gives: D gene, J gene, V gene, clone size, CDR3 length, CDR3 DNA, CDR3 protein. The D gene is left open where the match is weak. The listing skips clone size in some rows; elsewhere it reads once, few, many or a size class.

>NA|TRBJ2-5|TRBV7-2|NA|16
TGTGCCAGCAGCTTAGGCCTCGAACAGATCCAAGAGACCCAGTACTTC
CASSLGLEQIQETQYF
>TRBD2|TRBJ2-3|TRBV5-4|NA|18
TGTGCCAGCAGCTTTAATAGCGGGAGTCTCCCTCGCACAGATACGCAGTATTTT
CASSFNSGSLPRTDTQYF
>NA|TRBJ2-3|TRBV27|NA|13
TGTGCCAGCAGTTTACCTAGCACAGATACGCAGTATTTT
CASSLPSTDTQYF
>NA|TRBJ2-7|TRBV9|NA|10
TGTGCCAGCGGGGAATACGAGCAGTACTTC
CASGEYEQYF
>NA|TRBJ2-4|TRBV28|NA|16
TGTGCCAGCAATCGCCGGAGGGAGACGGGCAAAAACATTCAGTACTTC
CASNRRRETGKNIQYF
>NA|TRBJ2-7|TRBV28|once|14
TGTGCCAGCAGAAGCAGGGGCGTAGGGTACGAGCAGTACTTC
CASRSRGVGYEQYF
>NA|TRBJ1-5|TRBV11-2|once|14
TGTGCCAGCAGCTTTGGGGGCCCGGGGCAGCCCCAGCATTTT
CASSFGGPGQPQHF
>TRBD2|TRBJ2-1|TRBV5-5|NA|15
TGTGCCAGCAGCTTCAGACTAGCGGGAATCCATGAGCAGTTCTTC
CASSFRLAGIHEQFF
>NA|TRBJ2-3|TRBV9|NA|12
TGTGCCAGCAGCGTAGGGGCGGATACGCAGTATTTT
CASSVGADTQYF
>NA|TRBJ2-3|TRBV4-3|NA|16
TGCGCCAGCAGCCAAGATCGGGCGAGCGGACCAGATACGCAGTATTTT
CASSQDRASGPDTQYF
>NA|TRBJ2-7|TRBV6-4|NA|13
TGTGCCAGCAGTTTCTACCCCTCCTACGAGCAGTACTTC
CASSFYPSYEQYF
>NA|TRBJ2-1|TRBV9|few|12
TGTGCCAGCAGCGTAGGAGACAATGAGCAGTTCTTC
CASSVGDNEQFF
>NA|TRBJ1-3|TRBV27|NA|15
TGTGCCAGCAGTTTGGGACGACACTCTGGAAACACCATATATTTT
CASSLGRHSGNTIYF
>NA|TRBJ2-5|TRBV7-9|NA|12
TGTGCCAGCAGCTTTAGTCCTGAGACCCAGTACTTC
CASSFSPETQYF
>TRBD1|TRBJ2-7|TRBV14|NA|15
TGTGCCAGCAGCCAAGAAACAGGGGGTTGGTACGAGCAGTACTTC
CASSQETGGWYEQYF
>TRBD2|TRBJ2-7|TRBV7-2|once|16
TGTGCCAGCAGTATTACCCCTAGCGGGATACGGGGCGAGCAGTACTTC
CASSITPSGIRGEQYF
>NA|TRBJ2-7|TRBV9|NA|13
TGTGCCAGCAGCGTAGACCCCTCGTACGAGCAGTACTTC
CASSVDPSYEQYF
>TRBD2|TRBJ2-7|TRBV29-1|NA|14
TGCAGCGTTGAAACGGCTAGCGGTTCCTACGAGCAGTACTTC
CSVETASGSYEQYF
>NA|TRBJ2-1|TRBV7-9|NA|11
TGTGCCAGCAGCACGAACAATGAGCAGTTCTTC
CASSTNNEQFF
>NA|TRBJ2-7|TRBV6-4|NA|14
TGTGCCAGCATCCAAGCAGAGTATACCTACGAGCAGTACTTC
CASIQAEYTYEQYF
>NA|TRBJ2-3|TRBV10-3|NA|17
TGTGCCATCAGTGTGGGGCAGGGTACCGGGAGCACAGATACGCAGTATTTT
CAISVGQGTGSTDTQYF
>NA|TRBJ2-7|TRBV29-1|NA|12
TGCAGCGTTGAAGATAACGGGAAGGAGCAGTACTTC
CSVEDNGKEQYF
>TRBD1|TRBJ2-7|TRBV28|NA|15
TGTGCCAGCAGTTTTTGGCGACAGGGGTCCTACGAGCAGTACTTC
CASSFWRQGSYEQYF
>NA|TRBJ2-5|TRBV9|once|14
TGTGCCAGCAGCGTAGGTCGACGTGACGGGACCCAGTACTTC
CASSVGRRDGTQYF
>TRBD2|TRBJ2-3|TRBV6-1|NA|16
TGTGCCAGCAGTGAAAGAGGGGCAGGGAGGGCAGATACGCAGTATTTT
CASSERGAGRADTQYF
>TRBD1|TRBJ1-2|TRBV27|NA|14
TGTGCCAGCAGTATCGGGACAGGGAACTATGGCTACACCTTC
CASSIGTGNYGYTF
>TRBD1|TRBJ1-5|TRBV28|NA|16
TGTGCCAGCAGCCTAGCGACCAGGGGGGTCAATCAGCCCCAGCATTTT
CASSLATRGVNQPQHF
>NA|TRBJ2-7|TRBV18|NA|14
TGTGCCAGCTCTCCTCCCCTCTCCTACTACGAGCAGTACTTC
CASSPPLSYYEQYF
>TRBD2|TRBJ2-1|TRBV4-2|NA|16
TGTGCCAGCAGCGCAACGGGACTAGCGGGTGACAATGAGCAGTTCTTC
CASSATGLAGDNEQFF
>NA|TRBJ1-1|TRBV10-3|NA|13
TGTGCCCCCCAGGTGGATGTAATCACTGAAGCTTTCTTT
CAPQVDVITEAFF
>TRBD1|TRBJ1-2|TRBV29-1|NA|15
TGCAGCGTTGAAGCGGTACAGGGGGGAAGCTATGGCTACACCTTC
CSVEAVQGGSYGYTF
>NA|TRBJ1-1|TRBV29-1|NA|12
TGCAGCGTGGGGAGGGTTGAAACTGAAGCTTTCTTT
CSVGRVETEAFF
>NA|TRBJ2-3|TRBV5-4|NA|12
TGTGCCAGCAGCTTTCTAGCCGATACGCAGTATTTT
CASSFLADTQYF
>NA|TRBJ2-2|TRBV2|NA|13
TGTGCCAGCGGGCAGGGGAACACCGGGGAGCTGTTTTTT
CASGQGNTGELFF
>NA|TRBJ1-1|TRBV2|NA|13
TGTGCCAGCAGCCCGGAGGGGATGGCTGAAGCTTTCTTT
CASSPEGMAEAFF
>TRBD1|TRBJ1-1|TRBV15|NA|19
TGTGCCACCAGAAATACAGGGGATAGTTCGGGAATACTGGACACTGAAGCTTTCTTT
CATRNTGDSSGILDTEAFF